One sample yielded the 23 T cell receptor beta chains listed below, sequenced in a study of shared clonotypes between healthy human individuals (dated by TCRdb to between 2020 and 2021). Receptors were amplified or captured by the immunoSEQ multiplex PCR assay. Not all clones reach the TCRdb copy of this immuneACCESS table, which keeps in-frame sequences only. Checked studies attribute under half of the gap to unresolved V genes and leave the rest unexplained. The sample profile shows around 2.1 million clones; 93% of them were found once. The ten largest clones take up about 1.8% of the sample. CD8 naive samples were CD45RO-negative cells positively selected for CCR7, giving a CD45RA+CCR7+ population that excluded TemRA cells. The material sequenced was naive CD8+ T cells from PBMCs. This sample's cell subset or site label indicates: CD45RA+CCR7+. These receptors all come from a man aged 18-30 years in good health. Some clones in this sample may be carry-over from other donors' samples.

This chain links TRBV6-1 with TRBJ2-5; no definite D call. V was pared by 2 bases and J by 2 bases, with 9 bases between. The CDR3 is made up of 14 amino acids. Germline CDR1 reads MNHNS; CDR2 reads SASEGT. The CDR3 spells CASSEIPNQETQYF. As DNA, the CDR3 is TGTGCCAGCAGTGAAATACCCAATCAAGAGACCCAGTACTTC.

The chain has TRBV10-3 and TRBJ2-5, with 8 bases identical to TRBD1. The CDR3 contains 20 residues. The ends lost 3 bases at V and 2 bases at J; junction bases unmatched: 20. CDR1 and CDR2 (germline): ENHRY, SYGVKD. The CDR3, as DNA: TGTGCCATCAGTGAAATGGACAGGGATATCTCTCCTTACATACAAGAGACCCAGTACTTC. It specifies CAISEMDRDISPYIQETQYF.

The J gene is TRBJ1-1, the V gene TRBV9; D gene uncertain. The CDR3 is 11 amino acids. The ends were cut back, 7 bases at V and 8 bases at J, with 12 bases in the middle. From germline, CDR1 is SGDLS and CDR2 YYNGEE. The CDR3 DNA sequence: TGTGCCAGCCAAGGAGGTGGCGAAGCTTTCTTT. This codes for CASQGGGEAFF.

V is TRBV11-2 and J is TRBJ2-7, with D perhaps TRBD2 (6 bases). CDR1 and CDR2 from the germline V gene are SGHAT and FQNNGV. The CDR3 spans 12 residues. CDR3 nucleotides: TGTGCTTGGAGGGTAAGCTCCTACGAGCAGTACTTC. It is translated as CAWRVSSYEQYF. Combining the CDR3 with reference TRBV11-2 and TRBJ2-7 gives the whole variable domain EAGVAQSPRYKIIEKRQSVAFWCNPISGHATLYWYQQILGQGPKLLIQFQNNGVVDDSQLPKDRFSAERLKGVDSTLKIQPAKLEDSAVYLCAWRVSSYEQYFGPGTRLTVT.

This chain links TRBV19 with TRBJ1-2; 8 nucleotides match TRBD1. J was trimmed by 4 bases and V by 7 bases; bases with no gene match: 8. Germline values: CDR1 LNHDA, CDR2 SQIVND (reference sequence). CDR3 length: 14 residues. The DNA for the CDR3 is TGTGCCAGTAATCCGACAGGGGCGGGCTATGGCTACACCTTC. It is translated as CASNPTGAGYGYTF. Complete variable domain (other parts from reference TRBV19 and TRBJ1-2): DGGITQSPKYLFRKEGQNVTLSCEQNLNHDAMYWYRQDPGQGLRLIYYSQIVNDFQKGDIAEGYSVSREKKESFPLTVTSAQKNPTAFYLCASNPTGAGYGYTFGSGTRLTVV.

V and J are TRBV28 and TRBJ1-5; D remains unclear. The germline V gene encodes CDR1 MDHEN and CDR2 SYDVKM. CDR3 size: 15 residues. V was pared by 6 bases and J by 5 bases, with 17 bases between. Here the CDR3 DNA reads TGTGCCAGCAGCCGACTGGAGGGTCTAGATCAGCCCCAGCATTTT. It yields the protein CASSRLEGLDQPQHF.

J is TRBJ2-5 and V is TRBV27; D remains ambiguous. The V and J ends lost 5 bases and 1 base respectively, with 14 bases between them. The CDR3 totals 15 residues. In germline, CDR1 is MNHEY, CDR2 SMNVEV (reference sequence). The CDR3, as DNA: TGTGCCAGCAGTAGCCCCGGACGGACCCAAGAGACCCAGTACTTC. Its translation: CASSSPGRTQETQYF.

V usage is TRBV4-3 and J usage is TRBJ2-5; no firm D call. Germline CDR1 and CDR2: LGHNA and YSLEER. Trimming cost V 2 bases and J 1 base, with 11 bases left between them. This CDR3 spans 15 amino acids. CDR3 bases: TGCGCCAGCAGCCAACTTTTGCACAGCCAAGAGACCCAGTACTTC. Its protein is CASSQLLHSQETQYF.

CDR3 sequence reads: CASSPGRGSADTQYF. The CDR3 bases are TGTGCCAGCAGCCCAGGCCGCGGGAGCGCCGATACGCAGTATTTT. The genes are TRBV13 and TRBJ2-3; 7 nucleotides align to TRBD2. Germline assignment: CDR1 PRHDT and CDR2 FYEKMQ (reference sequence). This CDR3 comprises 15 residues. The J segment lost 6 bases and the V segment lost 5 bases, leaving 11 bases of the junction unmatched. Together with reference TRBV13 and TRBJ2-3, the CDR3 gives the full variable domain: AAGVIQSPRHLIKEKRETATLKCYPIPRHDTVYWYQQGPGQDPQFLISFYEKMQSDKGSIPDRFSAQQFSDYHSELNMSSLELGDSALYFCASSPGRGSADTQYFGPGTRLTVL.

J is TRBJ2-1 and V is TRBV4-3, with D possibly TRBD1 on 6 matching bases. The length of the CDR3 is 16 residues. V was cut by 0 bases and J by 9 bases, with 18 bases left in between. Looked up from germline, CDR1 is LGHNA and CDR2 is YSLEER. CDR3: CASSQDIDRLFGEQFF. Here the CDR3 DNA reads TGCGCCAGCAGCCAAGATATCGACAGGCTCTTTGGTGAGCAGTTCTTC.

The table lists this clone with a count of one. CDR3 amino acids: CASSRGQGSRTEAFF. The DNA of the CDR3 is TGCGCCAGCAGCCGAGGACAGGGGTCGCGCACTGAAGCTTTCTTT. This rearrangement joins TRBV4-3 to TRBJ1-1; 9 bases map to TRBD1. V shed 4 bases, J shed 4 bases, and the junction held 7 bases outside the gene matches. Per germline, CDR1 LGHNA and CDR2 YSLEER. The CDR3 is 15 residues long.

Remarks on this clone: Other nucleotide sequences from this sample produce the same CDR3. The chain links TRBV7-9 to TRBJ2-7; D is ambiguous. The CDR3 spans 12 residues. Germline loops: CDR1 SEHNR, CDR2 FQNEAQ (reference sequence). V was clipped by 5 bases and J by 3 bases, with 8 bases between them. CDR3 residues: CASSATGYEQYF. In DNA, the CDR3 is TGTGCCAGCAGCGCTACGGGCTACGAGCAGTACTTC. The full variable domain, with the rest looked up from reference TRBV7-9 and TRBJ2-7, is DTGVSQNPRHKITKRGQNVTFRCDPISEHNRLYWYRQTLGQGPEFLTYFQNEAQLEKSRLLSDRFSAERPKGSFSTLEIQRTEQGDSAMYLCASSATGYEQYFGPGTRLTVT.

The chain uses TRBV9 and TRBJ2-6, with TRBD1 matching 8 bases. After removal of 0 bases from V and 4 bases from J, the junction contained 9 bases not matched to a gene. This CDR3 is 18 amino acids long. CDR1 is SGDLS, CDR2 YYNGEE, per germline. CDR3 in DNA: TGTGCCAGCAGCGTAGAGGCAGGGGGCACAACGGGGGCCAACGTCCTGACTTTC. Amino acid sequence: CASSVEAGGTTGANVLTF.

A remark on this clone: Other DNA sequences in the same sample also yield this CDR3. The V and J genes are TRBV6-5 and TRBJ2-7, with D unresolved. Per germline, CDR1 MNHEY and CDR2 SVGAGI. Trimming cost V 4 bases and J 4 bases, with 5 bases left between them. The CDR3 covers 11 residues. The CDR3 reads CASSSAYEQYF. The CDR3 coding sequence is TGTGCCAGCAGTTCCGCGTACGAGCAGTACTTC.

The genes are TRBV29-1 and TRBJ2-5; 10 bases are a match to TRBD1. From germline, CDR1 is SQVTM and CDR2 ANQGSEA. The length of the CDR3 is 18 residues. The V and J ends lost 0 bases and 1 base, in that order; junction bases with no gene match: 11. The CDR3, as DNA: TGCAGCGTTGAAGAATACGAAGGACAGGGGGGTTTCCAAGAGACCCAGTACTTC. Translating it yields CSVEEYEGQGGFQETQYF.

The chain links TRBV5-6 to TRBJ2-3; D unclear. Germline lookup yields CDR1 SGHDT and CDR2 YYEEEE. This CDR3 region has 13 residues. V was clipped by 4 bases and J by 6 bases, with 12 bases between them. The CDR3 coding sequence is TGTGCCAGCAGCGTTCTAATTGCGGATACGCAGTATTTT. Its translation is CASSVLIADTQYF.

V gene TRBV27 combines with J gene TRBJ1-1; the D is unclear. The CDR3 sequence is 16 residues long. Germline CDR1 and CDR2: MNHEY and SMNVEV (reference sequence). Trimming pared 5 bases from V and 0 bases from J, leaving 16 bases between. The CDR3 nucleotides read TGTGCCAGCAGTCCCCTCGGACGGACTGTGAACACTGAAGCTTTCTTT. Translating it yields CASSPLGRTVNTEAFF.

A word on this clone: Other nucleotide sequences from this sample produce the same CDR3. The chain employs TRBV28 and TRBJ1-2, with D possibly matching TRBD1 (5 bases). This CDR3 has 14 residues. V shed 3 bases and J shed 4 bases, with 12 bases lying between them. Germline lookup yields CDR1 MDHEN and CDR2 SYDVKM. CDR3 coding DNA: TGTGCCAGCAGTTTGCAAGGGACGGGCTATGGCTACACCTTC. Translated: CASSLQGTGYGYTF.

This clone appeared a few times. The chain links TRBV27 to TRBJ2-2, with no clear D. V lost 3 bases and J 4 bases, leaving 6 bases between the germline ends. There are 13 residues in the CDR3. CDR1 is MNHEY and CDR2 is SMNVEV in the germline V gene (reference sequence). CDR3 loop: CASSLQRTGELFF. As DNA, the CDR3 is TGTGCCAGCAGTTTGCAGCGCACCGGGGAGCTGTTTTTT.

The V gene is TRBV19, the J gene TRBJ2-1, with a possible D match to TRBD1 (6 bases). V was shortened by 6 bases and J by 0 bases, with 15 bases between the two germline ends. This CDR3 contains 16 residues. Germline CDR1 LNHDA, CDR2 SQIVND (reference sequence). Here the CDR3 reads CASSIQGLSSYNEQFF. CDR3 DNA sequence: TGTGCCAGTAGCATCCAGGGGCTTAGCTCCTACAATGAGCAGTTCTTC.

V is TRBV28 and J is TRBJ1-2; 10 bases match TRBD1. The CDR3 extends over 14 amino acids. Germline CDR1 and CDR2: MDHEN and SYDVKM. With 5 bases clipped from V and 5 bases from J, the junction kept 5 bases outside the gene matches. In DNA form, the CDR3 reads TGTGCCAGCAGTATGACAGGGGGCGGATATGGCTACACCTTC. Amino acids: CASSMTGGGYGYTF.

This clone was seen once. This chain joins TRBV19 and TRBJ1-5; 8 nucleotides align to TRBD1. Germline V gene lookup returns CDR1 LNHDA and CDR2 SQIVND (reference sequence). The CDR3 extends over 18 amino acids. V gave up 1 base and J gave up 2 bases; unmatched junction bases: 10. The CDR3 spells CASSIAGTGFIGNQPQHF. The CDR3 region has the DNA TGTGCCAGTAGTATAGCCGGGACAGGTTTTATCGGCAATCAGCCCCAGCATTTT.

The V call is TRBV7-7, the J call TRBJ2-5; D may be TRBD2 (5 bases). Trimming took off 0 bases at V and 2 bases at J, with 7 bases between the two ends. The CDR3 loop spans 14 amino acids. Germline CDR1 is SSHAT and CDR2 is FNYEAQ (reference sequence). The CDR3 DNA is TGTGCCAGCAGCTTAGCGCCGGGGCAAGAGACCCAGTACTTC. Encoded protein: CASSLAPGQETQYF.